Below, 30 T cell receptor beta chains from the same sample are listed, as sequenced in a study of radiotherapy plus CTLA-4 blockade in lung cancer (dated by TCRdb to about 2018). The protocol used for the library was the immunoSEQ multiplex PCR assay. The table was pulled from immuneACCESS by TCRdb, which kept in-frame rearrangements only. Such tables lose some clones; where checked, under half of the loss comes from unresolved V genes, and the rest has no known cause. Here the sample has tens of thousands of clones; around three quarters occur a single time. Together, the top ten hold roughly a tenth of the sample. The sample consisted of peripheral blood, taken from a patient treated with radiotherapy plus ipilimumab. Receptors originate from a human donor with non-small cell lung cancer who had a complete response to radiotherapy plus ipilimumab.

The chain is built from TRBV7-6 and TRBJ1-2, with 11 bases aligning to TRBD1. Losses at the gene ends were 1 base for V and 8 bases for J; bases not matched to a gene: 9. CDR1 is SGHVS and CDR2 is FNYEAQ in the germline V gene. This CDR3 has 16 residues. CDR3 residues: CASSLGRDRGSGGYTF. CDR3 DNA: TGTGCCAGCAGCTTAGGCCGGGACAGGGGGTCTGGAGGCTACACCTTC.

This clone was counted only a few times. V is TRBV11-2 and J is TRBJ1-2; 7 positions match TRBD1. This CDR3 is 14 amino acids long. Trimming took 5 bases from V and 4 from J; bases not matched to a gene: 7. Germline CDR1 and CDR2: SGHAT and FQNNGV. The CDR3 region has the DNA TGTGCCAGCAGCATACAGGGGTTGGGCTATGGCTACACCTTC. Residues: CASSIQGLGYGYTF.

The chain combines TRBV15 with TRBJ1-2, with 7 bases lining up with TRBD1. Trimming took 0 bases from V and 5 from J; bases not matched to a gene: 6. CDR1 and CDR2 (germline): LNHNV, YYDKDF (reference sequence). The CDR3 contains 15 residues. The DNA for the CDR3 is TGTGCCACCAGCAGAGATCTCGACAGGGCGTATGGCTACACCTTC. It is translated as CATSRDLDRAYGYTF. Complete variable domain (other parts from reference TRBV15 and TRBJ1-2): DAMVIQNPRYQVTQFGKPVTLSCSQTLNHNVMYWYQQKSSQAPKLLFHYYDKDFNNEADTPDNFQSRRPNTSFCFLDIRSPGLGDTAMYLCATSRDLDRAYGYTFGSGTRLTVV.

This clone was detected only a few times. The rearrangement uses TRBV7-9 and TRBJ2-1; 7 nucleotides line up with TRBD2. The CDR3 runs 15 residues. V was pared by 1 base and J by 9 bases, with 9 bases of the junction left unmatched. Germline CDR1 reads SEHNR; CDR2 reads FQNEAQ (reference sequence). CDR3 in DNA: TGTGCCAGCAGCTTAGGGTTTGGGAGGGAGAGTGAGCAGTTCTTC. It encodes CASSLGFGRESEQFF.

The chain is built from TRBV15 and TRBJ1-2; 8 bases are a match to TRBD1. V trimming: 5 bases; J trimming: 4 bases; junction bases outside the gene matches: 6. The CDR3 contains 14 residues. Per the germline V gene, CDR1 is LNHNV and CDR2 is YYDKDF (reference sequence). The CDR3 loop is CATSFGQGGYGYTF. CDR3 nucleotides: TGTGCCACCAGCTTCGGACAGGGTGGCTATGGCTACACCTTC.

In DNA form, the CDR3 reads TGTGCCAGCAGCTTAGTAGGGAGTGGAAACACCATATATTTT. Translated: CASSLVGSGNTIYF. J is TRBJ1-3 and V is TRBV11-2; D is ambiguous. Trimming removed 1 base from V and 3 bases from J, with 7 bases in between. CDR1 is SGHAT, CDR2 FQNNGV, per germline. CDR3 size: 14 residues.

This clone was seen just once. The chain employs TRBV5-1 and TRBJ1-4; D gene uncertain. The V end lost 0 bases, the J end lost 3 bases, and 9 bases lay between the germline ends. This CDR3 comprises 15 residues. Germline CDR1 SGHRS, CDR2 YFSETQ. This chain's CDR3 is CASSLEGSPNEKLFF. DNA for the CDR3: TGCGCCAGCAGCTTGGAAGGCAGTCCTAATGAAAAACTGTTTTTT. Supplemented by reference TRBV5-1 and TRBJ1-4, the full variable domain reads KAGVTQTPRYLIKTRGQQVTLSCSPISGHRSVSWYQQTPGQGLQFLFEYFSETQRNKGNFPGRFSGRQFSNSRSEMNVSTLELGDSALYLCASSLEGSPNEKLFFGSGTQLSVL.

The gene calls are TRBV13 and TRBJ2-2; possible D gene TRBD1, 6 bases. There are 13 residues in the CDR3. Trimming removed 8 bases at V and 6 bases at J, with 13 bases between. Germline V gives CDR1 PRHDT, CDR2 FYEKMQ (reference sequence). In DNA form, the CDR3 reads TGTGCCAGCCGGGACACAATTGCCGGGGAGCTGTTTTTT. Translating it yields CASRDTIAGELFF.

This clone was counted a few times. This sequence joins TRBV9 and TRBJ1-4; D is undetermined. Germline-derived CDR1 and CDR2 are SGDLS and YYNGEE. The CDR3 spans 13 residues. V was trimmed by 3 bases and J by 7 bases, leaving 10 bases between them. Written as DNA, the CDR3 is TGTGCCAGCAGCGCGGCCGGGATTGAAAAACTGTTTTTT. Translating gives CASSAAGIEKLFF.

This chain connects TRBV19 to TRBJ2-4, with TRBD1 identical over 9 bases. Germline V gene data show CDR1 as LNHDA and CDR2 as SQIVND (reference sequence). The CDR3 has 18 residues. V lost 1 base, J lost 0 bases, and 7 bases stayed unmatched. The CDR3 sequence is CASSIAGQGHLAKNIQYF. The CDR3 DNA follows: TGTGCCAGTAGTATAGCGGGACAGGGCCATTTAGCCAAAAACATTCAGTACTTC.

The chain is built from TRBV25-1 and TRBJ2-5; D is perhaps TRBD2 (7 bases). The CDR3 length is 14 residues. Per the germline V gene, CDR1 is MGHDK and CDR2 is SYGVNS. The germline V and J ends were trimmed by 3 bases and 4 bases, with 12 bases remaining between them. The CDR3 loop is CASSEGGASETQYF. DNA for the CDR3: TGTGCCAGCAGTGAGGGGGGGGCATCAGAGACCCAGTACTTC.

J is TRBJ2-5 and V is TRBV7-8; TRBD2 agrees at 10 bases. The CDR3 contains 16 residues. V gave up 3 bases and J gave up 7 bases; unmatched junction bases: 11. Germline V gene sequence: CDR1 SGHVS, CDR2 FQNEAQ. Here the CDR3 DNA reads TGTGCCAGCAGCTTTGATAGCGGGGGGATGTTTGGGACCCAGTACTTC. Protein sequence: CASSFDSGGMFGTQYF. The full variable domain, its missing parts supplied by reference TRBV7-8 and TRBJ2-5, is GAGVSQSPRYKVAKRGQDVALRCDPISGHVSLFWYQQALGQGPEFLTYFQNEAQLDKSGLPSDRFFAERPEGSVSTLKIQRTQQEDSAVYLCASSFDSGGMFGTQYFGPGTRLLVL.

This chain connects TRBV18 to TRBJ1-1, with TRBD1 matching over 9 bases. CDR1 KGHSH and CDR2 LQKENI come from the germline V gene. V gave up 4 bases and J gave up 11 bases; unmatched junction bases: 5. The CDR3 is 12 residues long. CDR3 loop: CASSQGDRDAFF. The DNA of the CDR3 is TGTGCCAGCTCACAAGGGGACAGGGACGCTTTCTTT.

A few counts support this clone. This chain links TRBV4-1 with TRBJ1-4; unclear D gene. Germline V gene lookup returns CDR1 MGHRA and CDR2 YSYEKL. With 4 bases removed from V and 8 bases from J, the gap between germline ends came to 11 bases. The CDR3 has 13 residues. This CDR3 reads CASSPRDGEKLFF. CDR3 in DNA: TGCGCCAGCAGCCCCCGTGACGGGGAAAAACTGTTTTTT.

This clone was seen once. The gene calls are TRBV4-1 and TRBJ2-2, with TRBD1 identical over 7 bases. V lost 6 bases, J lost 11 bases, and 6 bases stayed unmatched. Germline V gene data show CDR1 as MGHRA and CDR2 as YSYEKL. CDR3 length: 12 amino acids. The CDR3 here is CASRGQFNELFF. The CDR3 DNA sequence: TGCGCCAGCAGGGGACAGTTCAACGAGCTGTTTTTT.

The CDR3: CASSLVPGSGYTF. CDR3 bases: TGTGCCAGCAGTTTAGTCCCCGGGAGCGGCTACACCTTC. The chain recombines TRBV27 with TRBJ1-2; no clear D. The length of the CDR3 is 13 residues. The germline V gene has CDR1 MNHEY and CDR2 SMNVEV (reference sequence). V was cut by 2 bases and J by 8 bases, with 12 bases left in between.

V is TRBV5-1 and J is TRBJ2-7; 7 bases align to TRBD1. This CDR3 spans 14 amino acids. Germline trimming cut 4 bases from V and 3 bases from J; bases unmatched to any gene: 7. The germline V gene encodes CDR1 SGHRS and CDR2 YFSETQ. DNA of the CDR3: TGCGCCAGCAGCACAGGGGACAGCATCTACGAGCAGTACTTC. Its translation is CASSTGDSIYEQYF.

This clone was observed a handful of times. V gene TRBV27 combines with J gene TRBJ1-6, with D possibly matching TRBD1 (6 bases). This CDR3 region has 15 residues. Trimming shortened V by 6 bases and J by 10 bases, and 19 bases separated the two germline ends. CDR1 and CDR2 (germline): MNHEY, SMNVEV (reference sequence). The CDR3: CASRRQGQQNSPLHF. The CDR3 bases are TGTGCCAGCAGGCGGCAAGGACAGCAAAACTCACCCCTCCACTTT.

This chain uses TRBV7-9 with TRBJ1-6, with 7 bases lining up with TRBD1. Germline loops: CDR1 SEHNR, CDR2 FQNEAQ (reference sequence). The CDR3 runs to 15 residues. V lost 5 bases, J lost 7 bases, and 8 bases stayed unmatched. The CDR3 loop reads CASSRDRVGNSPLHF. DNA for the CDR3: TGTGCCAGCAGCCGCGACAGGGTGGGGAATTCACCCCTCCACTTT.

This chain connects TRBV11-3 to TRBJ2-5; no clear D. The CDR3 extends over 16 amino acids. Trimming cost V 1 base and J 2 bases, with 14 bases left between them. Germline-derived CDR1 and CDR2 are SGHNT and YENEEA. The CDR3 DNA reads TGTGCCAGCAGCTTAGTACCCCTGCAGGTTCAAGAGACCCAGTACTTC. It specifies CASSLVPLQVQETQYF.

This clone has more than one count but fewer than ten. V and J are TRBV7-9 and TRBJ1-4; the D gene is possibly TRBD1 (6 bases). Germline V CDR1 and CDR2: SEHNR, FQNEAQ (reference sequence). V dropped 6 bases and J dropped 0 bases, with 8 bases sitting between them. The CDR3 runs 14 residues. CDR3 amino acids: CASRGATTNEKLFF. CDR3 nucleotides: TGTGCCAGCAGGGGGGCGACAACTAATGAAAAACTGTTTTTT. Complete variable domain (other parts from reference TRBV7-9 and TRBJ1-4): DTGVSQNPRHKITKRGQNVTFRCDPISEHNRLYWYRQTLGQGPEFLTYFQNEAQLEKSRLLSDRFSAERPKGSFSTLEIQRTEQGDSAMYLCASRGATTNEKLFFGSGTQLSVL.

This chain joins TRBV10-3 and TRBJ1-2; D is uncertain. Germline-derived CDR1 and CDR2 are ENHRY and SYGVKD. The germline V and J ends were trimmed by 6 bases and 2 bases, with 13 bases remaining between them. The CDR3 spans 14 residues. CDR3 sequence reads: CAISLGSGNYGYTF. The CDR3 DNA follows: TGTGCCATCAGCCTCGGGTCCGGCAACTATGGCTACACCTTC.

Sample share makes this clone medium-sized. The chain is built from TRBV4-3 and TRBJ2-7; the match to TRBD1 covers 8 bases. The germline V gene has CDR1 LGHNA and CDR2 YSLEER. CDR3 length equals 15 residues. The V and J ends lost 0 bases and 4 bases, in that order; junction bases with no gene match: 5. CDR3 nucleotides: TGCGCCAGCAGCCAAGACCGGACAGGGATATACGAGCAGTACGTC. It codes for CASSQDRTGIYEQYV.

The chain carries TRBV5-6 and TRBJ1-2, with D unclear. Looked up from germline, CDR1 is SGHDT and CDR2 is YYEEEE. The CDR3 contains 13 residues. Between the trimmed V and J ends, which lost 3 bases and 4 bases, there was a span of 10 bases. CDR3 sequence: CASSSTPTYGYTF. CDR3 nucleotides: TGTGCCAGCAGCTCGACACCGACCTATGGCTACACCTTC.

The V and J genes are TRBV30 and TRBJ1-1, with D possibly matching TRBD1 (6 bases). CDR1 and CDR2 (germline): GTSNPN, SVGIG (reference sequence). The CDR3 consists of 14 residues. V was clipped by 0 bases and J by 4 bases, with 12 bases between them. DNA of the CDR3: TGTGCCTGGAGTGTACAGGGACGGCCCACTGAAGCTTTCTTT. Amino acid sequence: CAWSVQGRPTEAFF.

The gene calls are TRBV23-1 and TRBJ2-2; 9 bases line up with TRBD1. TRBV23-1 is an ORF; its function is uncertain. With V trimmed by 8 bases and J by 1 base, 14 bases remained unmatched. The length of the CDR3 is 18 residues. CDR3 in DNA: TGCGCCAGCGTACACAGGGGGCAAGCGGAAGAGAACACCGGGGAGCTGTTTTTT. Translated: CASVHRGQAEENTGELFF.

The chain employs TRBV21-1 and TRBJ2-7; the table's TRBD2 call for D was not verified on the DNA. TRBV21-1 is recorded as a pseudogene. The length of the CDR3 is 16 residues. CDR3 loop: CASSKACAGSSYEQYV. The CDR3 DNA reads TGTGCCAGCAGCAAAGCGTGCGCGGGCTCTTCCTACGAGCAGTACGTC.

The chain carries TRBV19 and TRBJ2-5, with D perhaps TRBD1 (6 bases). V was cut by 9 bases and J by 1 base, with 18 bases left in between. Per the germline V gene, CDR1 is LNHDA and CDR2 is SQIVND (reference sequence). This CDR3 has 15 residues. The CDR3 DNA reads as TGTGCCAGCACATCCGAATGGGGGCCCCAAGAGACCCAGTACTTC. Protein sequence: CASTSEWGPQETQYF.

This clone was seen more than once but under ten times. The CDR3 is CASSEGGGPSYEQYF. CDR3 nucleotides: TGTGCCAGCAGTGAAGGGGGGGGGCCTTCCTACGAGCAGTACTTC. The chain employs TRBV6-1 and TRBJ2-7; tentatively, D is TRBD2 (7 bases). The CDR3 is 15 amino acids. Germline V gene sequence: CDR1 MNHNS, CDR2 SASEGT. Trimming stripped 1 base from V and 1 base from J, with 11 bases between.

The chain has TRBV6-5 and TRBJ2-1, with TRBD1 as a possible D gene (6 bases). V was cut by 2 bases and J by 8 bases, with 19 bases left in between. Germline loops: CDR1 MNHEY, CDR2 SVGAGI. The CDR3 contains 16 residues. The CDR3 region is CASSYRLQGMGDEQFF. The CDR3, as DNA: TGTGCCAGCAGTTACCGGCTCCAGGGGATGGGCGATGAGCAGTTCTTC.